Below, 14 T cell receptor beta chains from the same sample are listed, as sequenced in a study of blood T cell repertoires in COVID-19. Using immunoSEQ multiplex PCR, the repertoire was profiled, and TCRdb retains in-frame clones only, with some absent. The table lists 190,000 or so clones, approximately 86% of them singletons. The sequenced sample was PBMCs or T cells enriched from blood (not recorded which). Receptors originate from a woman aged 25 to 39 who had been exposed to COVID-19.

The chain recombines TRBV28 with TRBJ1-6; TRBD1 aligns across 8 bases. Germline V gives CDR1 MDHEN, CDR2 SYDVKM. CDR3 size: 15 residues. V lost 5 bases and J lost 8; bases outside the gene matches: 8. In nucleotides, the CDR3 is TGTGCCAGCAGTCCCCGGACAGGGTGGTATTCACCCCTCCACTTT. Its protein is CASSPRTGWYSPLHF.

This chain joins TRBV3-1 (or the pseudogene TRBV3-2) and TRBJ2-3; 7 bases agree with TRBD2. V was pared by 5 bases and J by 7 bases, with 15 bases of the junction left unmatched. Looked up from germline, CDR1 is LGHDT and CDR2 is YNNKEL (reference sequence). This CDR3 is built from 16 residues. The CDR3 sequence is CASSSEGGGRAYTQYF. The CDR3, as DNA: TGTGCCAGCAGCTCCGAGGGCGGGGGTCGGGCTTATACGCAGTATTTT.

The CDR3 here is CASSPVVRQGDYEQYF. CDR3 in DNA: TGTGCCAGCAGCCCCGTTGTCCGACAGGGAGACTACGAGCAGTACTTC. The chain uses TRBV2 and TRBJ2-7; the match to TRBD1 covers 7 bases. V dropped 6 bases and J dropped 3; count of bases not matched to a gene: 14. The CDR3 has 16 residues. From germline, CDR1 is SNHLY and CDR2 FYNNEI.

The chain links TRBV30 to TRBJ2-3; weak D call: TRBD2 (5 bases). Germline CDR1 reads GTSNPN; CDR2 reads SVGIG (reference sequence). There are 14 residues in the CDR3. The V gene lost 3 bases and the J gene lost 1 base, with 11 bases spanning the gap. This chain's CDR3 is CAWRRLRGTDTQYF. The CDR3 region has the DNA TGTGCCTGGAGACGCCTGAGGGGCACAGATACGCAGTATTTT.

The chain uses TRBV5-4 and TRBJ2-7; TRBD1 aligns across 9 bases. The CDR3 has 15 amino acids. V lost 4 bases and J lost 1; bases outside the gene matches: 6. Germline lookup yields CDR1 SGHNT and CDR2 YYREEE (reference sequence). CDR3: CASSGRGQGSYEQYF. The CDR3 nucleotides are TGTGCCAGCAGCGGACGGGGACAGGGATCCTACGAGCAGTACTTC. The whole variable domain, remainder taken from reference TRBV5-4 and TRBJ2-7, is ETGVTQSPTHLIKTRGQQVTLRCSSQSGHNTVSWYQQALGQGPQFIFQYYREEENGRGNFPPRFSGLQFPNYSSELNVNALELDDSALYLCASSGRGQGSYEQYFGPGTRLTVT.

The chain employs TRBV9 and TRBJ1-2; possible D gene TRBD1, 6 bases. V was cut by 3 bases and J by 6 bases, with 18 bases left in between. This CDR3 spans 15 amino acids. CDR1 and CDR2 from the germline V gene are SGDLS and YYNGEE. CDR3 in DNA: TGTGCCAGCAGCGCCCGGACAGAAACAGGTCATGGCTACACCTTC. It specifies CASSARTETGHGYTF.

In this sample, this clone turned up a few times. The chain combines TRBV5-1 with TRBJ2-5, with 12 bases aligning to TRBD2. V shed 7 bases and J 1 base; nucleotides not matched to a gene: 5. Germline V gene lookup returns CDR1 SGHRS and CDR2 YFSETQ. The CDR3 is made up of 15 amino acids. CDR3 sequence: CASHRTSGVQETQYF. For the CDR3, the DNA is TGCGCCAGCCATAGGACTAGCGGGGTCCAAGAGACCCAGTACTTC. Drawing the rest from reference TRBV5-1 and TRBJ2-5, the complete variable domain is KAGVTQTPRYLIKTRGQQVTLSCSPISGHRSVSWYQQTPGQGLQFLFEYFSETQRNKGNFPGRFSGRQFSNSRSEMNVSTLELGDSALYLCASHRTSGVQETQYFGPGTRLLVL.

V is TRBV7-2 and J is TRBJ2-7; tentative D call: TRBD1 (5 bases). This CDR3 contains 15 residues. Germline lookup yields CDR1 SGHTA and CDR2 FQGNSA. V was cut by 5 bases and J by 3 bases, with 17 bases left in between. This CDR3 reads CASSPLSWTLYEQYF. Here the CDR3 DNA reads TGTGCCAGCAGCCCCCTGTCGTGGACACTCTACGAGCAGTACTTC.

The rearrangement uses TRBV4-2 and TRBJ2-2, with 7 positions matching TRBD2. Germline CDR1 and CDR2: LGHNA and YNFKEQ. Losses at the gene ends were 1 base for V and 10 bases for J; bases not matched to a gene: 18. The CDR3 length is 18 residues. CDR3 sequence (DNA): TGTGCCAGCAGCCAAGGGGCGTCGTCTAGGACTAGGGCGGCGGAGCTGTTTTTT. Encoded protein: CASSQGASSRTRAAELFF.

The gene calls are TRBV6-5 and TRBJ2-7; D unresolved. CDR3 length: 12 amino acids. Trimming removed 6 bases at V and 3 bases at J, with 9 bases between. Germline CDR1 is MNHEY and CDR2 is SVGAGI. The CDR3 sequence is CASRDSHYEQYF. Here the CDR3 DNA reads TGTGCCAGCAGAGACTCCCACTACGAGCAGTACTTC.

J is TRBJ2-7 and V is TRBV12-2; the table calls TRBD1, which could not be checked here. TRBV12-2 is listed as a pseudogene. The CDR3 length is 17 residues. CDR3 region: CASRLNPGQFTTYEQYF. The DNA for the CDR3 is TGTGCAAGTCGCTTAAACCCGGGACAGTTCACCACCTACGAGCAGTACTTC.

CDR3 in amino acids: CASSLSVGDRDYEQYF. As DNA, the CDR3 is TGTGCCAGCAGCCTCTCGGTCGGGGACAGGGACTACGAGCAGTACTTC. The chain joins TRBV27 to TRBJ2-7; 9 positions agree with TRBD1. This CDR3 is 16 amino acids long. Germline V CDR1 and CDR2: MNHEY, SMNVEV (reference sequence). J was trimmed by 3 bases and V by 6 bases; bases with no gene match: 12.

The chain employs TRBV24-1 and TRBJ1-5; 8 nucleotides align to TRBD1. The CDR3 is 15 amino acids. Germline V lookup: CDR1 KGHDR, CDR2 SFDVKD. With 3 bases clipped from V and 2 bases from J, the junction kept 2 bases outside the gene matches. The CDR3 reads CATSDGQGRNQPQHF. The CDR3 nucleotides are TGTGCCACCAGTGATGGACAGGGCCGCAATCAGCCCCAGCATTTT.

The rearrangement links TRBV21-1 to TRBJ1-4; no check of the table's D call, TRBD1, against the DNA was made. TRBV21-1 has pseudogene status. This CDR3 contains 12 residues. The CDR3 DNA is TGTGCCAGCAGGGCCCTTCGAGAAAAACTGTTTTTT. Its translation is CASRALREKLFF.